This TCR beta chain is from a study of CD8 T cells in Susac syndrome. With random hexamers, reverse transcription was performed on about 0.5 to 1 ug of RNA. In TCRdb, the immunoSEQ multiplex PCR reads were re-called with MiXCR into one record per CDR3 protein. The sample gives some 190,000 distinct CDR3 sequences, around 95% of which show up once; around 0.093% is in the top ten. The T cells that were sequenced for TCR beta were CD8+ and CD4+ cells from blood. CDR1 is DFQATT, CDR2 SNEGSKA, per germline (reference sequence). V dropped 6 bases and J dropped 1 base, with 9 bases sitting between them. The CDR3 contains 12 residues.

Material for sequencing was CD4+ T cells from PBMCs. The TCR originated in a human donor in good health. This chain links TRBV20-1 with TRBJ1-1; possibly TRBD1 for D (5 bases). The chain's CDR3 is CSAAGGNTEAFF. The DNA for the CDR3 is TGCAGTGCAGCCGGGGGGAACACTGAAGCTTTCTTT.